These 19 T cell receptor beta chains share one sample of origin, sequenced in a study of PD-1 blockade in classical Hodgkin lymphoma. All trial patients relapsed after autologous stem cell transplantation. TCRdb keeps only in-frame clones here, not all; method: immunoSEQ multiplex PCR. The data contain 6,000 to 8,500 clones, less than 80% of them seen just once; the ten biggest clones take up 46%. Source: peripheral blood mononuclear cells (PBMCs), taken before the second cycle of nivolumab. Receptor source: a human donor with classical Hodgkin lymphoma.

DNA of the CDR3: TGTGCCAGCTCACCACCGAGTGCGAAGGGGCGCGAGCAGTACTTC. It specifies CASSPPSAKGREQYF. This rearrangement joins TRBV18 to TRBJ2-7; D may be TRBD1 (5 bases). From germline, CDR1 is KGHSH and CDR2 LQKENI. Between the trimmed V and J ends, which lost 0 bases and 6 bases, there was a span of 15 bases. The CDR3 covers 15 residues.

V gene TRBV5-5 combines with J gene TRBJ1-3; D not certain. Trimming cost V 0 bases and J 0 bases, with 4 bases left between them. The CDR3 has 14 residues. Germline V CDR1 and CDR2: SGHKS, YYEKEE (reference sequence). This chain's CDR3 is CASSLGSSGNTIYF. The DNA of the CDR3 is TGTGCCAGCAGCTTGGGGAGCTCTGGAAACACCATATATTTT.

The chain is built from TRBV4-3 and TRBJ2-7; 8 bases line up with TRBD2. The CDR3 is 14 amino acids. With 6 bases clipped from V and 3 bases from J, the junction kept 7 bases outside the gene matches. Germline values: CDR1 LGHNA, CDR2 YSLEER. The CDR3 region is CASSEERELYEQYF. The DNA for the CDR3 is TGCGCCAGCAGTGAGGAGCGGGAGCTCTACGAGCAGTACTTC.

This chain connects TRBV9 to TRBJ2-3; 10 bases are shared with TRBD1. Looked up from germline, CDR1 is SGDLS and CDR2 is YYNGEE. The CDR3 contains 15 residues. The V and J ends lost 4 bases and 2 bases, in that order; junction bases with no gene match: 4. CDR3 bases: TGTGCCAGCAGCACCGGGACAGGGGACACAGATACGCAGTATTTT. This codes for CASSTGTGDTDTQYF.

This chain's CDR3 is CASSSLVGGPIGGQYF. CDR3 bases: TGTGCCAGCAGTTCCCTTGTGGGGGGCCCCATAGGTGGGCAGTACTTC. The genes are TRBV6-5 and TRBJ2-7; D possibly matches TRBD1 or TRBD2 (6 bases each). The germline gives CDR1 MNHEY, CDR2 SVGAGI. V was pared by 4 bases and J by 9 bases, with 25 bases between. CDR3 size: 16 residues.

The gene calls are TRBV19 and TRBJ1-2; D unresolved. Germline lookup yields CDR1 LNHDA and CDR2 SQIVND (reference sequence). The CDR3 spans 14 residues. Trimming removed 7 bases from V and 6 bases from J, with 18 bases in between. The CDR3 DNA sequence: TGTGCCAGTACCCATCTTATTGAGGGTGATGGCTACACCTTC. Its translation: CASTHLIEGDGYTF.

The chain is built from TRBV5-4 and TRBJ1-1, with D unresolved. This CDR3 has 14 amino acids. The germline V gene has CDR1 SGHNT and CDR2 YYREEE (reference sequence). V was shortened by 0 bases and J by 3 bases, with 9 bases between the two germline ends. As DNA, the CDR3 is TGTGCCAGCAGCTTGGCAGGCGGTTACACTGAAGCTTTCTTT. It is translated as CASSLAGGYTEAFF. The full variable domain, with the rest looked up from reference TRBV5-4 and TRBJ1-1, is ETGVTQSPTHLIKTRGQQVTLRCSSQSGHNTVSWYQQALGQGPQFIFQYYREEENGRGNFPPRFSGLQFPNYSSELNVNALELDDSALYLCASSLAGGYTEAFFGQGTRLTVV.

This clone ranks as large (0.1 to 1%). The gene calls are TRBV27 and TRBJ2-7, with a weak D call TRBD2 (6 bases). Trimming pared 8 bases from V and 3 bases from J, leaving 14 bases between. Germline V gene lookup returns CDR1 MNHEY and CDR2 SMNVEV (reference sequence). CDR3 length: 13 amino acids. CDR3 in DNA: TGTGCCAGCGGCCTCCCGGGACTCTACGAGCAGTACTTC. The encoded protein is CASGLPGLYEQYF.

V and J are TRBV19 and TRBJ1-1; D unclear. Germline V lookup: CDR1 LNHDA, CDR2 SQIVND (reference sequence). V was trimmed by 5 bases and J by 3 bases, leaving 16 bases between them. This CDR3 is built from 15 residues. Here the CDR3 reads CASSAGEYMDTEAFF. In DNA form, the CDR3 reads TGTGCCAGTAGTGCTGGGGAGTATATGGACACTGAAGCTTTCTTT.

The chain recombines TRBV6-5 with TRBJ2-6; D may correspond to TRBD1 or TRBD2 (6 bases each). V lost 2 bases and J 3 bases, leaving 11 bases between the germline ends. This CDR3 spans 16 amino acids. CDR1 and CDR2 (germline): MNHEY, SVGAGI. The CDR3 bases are TGTGCCAGCAGTTACAAGGGGGGTTATGGGGCCAACGTCCTGACTTTC. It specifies CASSYKGGYGANVLTF.

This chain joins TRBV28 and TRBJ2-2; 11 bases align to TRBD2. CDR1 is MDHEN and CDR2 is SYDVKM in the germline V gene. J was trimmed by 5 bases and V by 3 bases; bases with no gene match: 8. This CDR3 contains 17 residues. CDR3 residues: CASSFFSGREWTGELFF. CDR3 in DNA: TGTGCCAGCAGTTTTTTTAGCGGGAGGGAGTGGACCGGGGAGCTGTTTTTT.

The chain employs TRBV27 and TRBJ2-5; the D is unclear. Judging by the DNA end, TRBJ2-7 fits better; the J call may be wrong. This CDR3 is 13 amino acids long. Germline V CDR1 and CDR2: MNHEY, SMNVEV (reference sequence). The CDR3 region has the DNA TGTGCCAGCAGTTTATCGACTTGGGGCGAGCAGTACTTC. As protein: CASSLSTWGEQYF.

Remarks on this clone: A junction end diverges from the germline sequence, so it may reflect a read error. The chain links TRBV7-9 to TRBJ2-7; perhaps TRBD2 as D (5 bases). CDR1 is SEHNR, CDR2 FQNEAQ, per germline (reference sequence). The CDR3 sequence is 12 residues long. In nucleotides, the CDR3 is TGTGCCAGCAGCCGAGCGTTCAGGACTTGGCACTTC. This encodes CASSRAFRTWHF.

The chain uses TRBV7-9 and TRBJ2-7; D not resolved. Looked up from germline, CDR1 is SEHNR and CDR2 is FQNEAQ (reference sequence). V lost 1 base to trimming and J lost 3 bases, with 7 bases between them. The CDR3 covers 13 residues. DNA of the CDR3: TGTGCCAGCAGCTTAGGGGTCTTCTACGAGCAGTACTTC. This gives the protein CASSLGVFYEQYF.

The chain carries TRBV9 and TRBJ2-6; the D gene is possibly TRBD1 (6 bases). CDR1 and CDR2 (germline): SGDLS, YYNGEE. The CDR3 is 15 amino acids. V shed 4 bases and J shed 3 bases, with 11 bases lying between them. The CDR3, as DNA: TGTGCCAGCAGCACCACAGGGAATGGGGCCAACGTCCTGACTTTC. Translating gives CASSTTGNGANVLTF.

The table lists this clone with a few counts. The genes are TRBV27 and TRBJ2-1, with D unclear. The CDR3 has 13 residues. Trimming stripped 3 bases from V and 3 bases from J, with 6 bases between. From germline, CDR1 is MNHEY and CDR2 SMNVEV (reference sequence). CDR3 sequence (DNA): TGTGCCAGCAGTTTCAGTGTCTACAATGAGCAGTTCTTC. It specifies CASSFSVYNEQFF.

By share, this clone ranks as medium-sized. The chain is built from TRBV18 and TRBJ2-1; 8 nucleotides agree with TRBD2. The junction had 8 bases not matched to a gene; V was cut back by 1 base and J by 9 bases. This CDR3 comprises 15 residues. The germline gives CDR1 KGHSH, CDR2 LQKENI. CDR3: CASSPLDSGNGEQFF. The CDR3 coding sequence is TGTGCCAGCTCACCACTTGATAGCGGGAACGGTGAGCAGTTCTTC.

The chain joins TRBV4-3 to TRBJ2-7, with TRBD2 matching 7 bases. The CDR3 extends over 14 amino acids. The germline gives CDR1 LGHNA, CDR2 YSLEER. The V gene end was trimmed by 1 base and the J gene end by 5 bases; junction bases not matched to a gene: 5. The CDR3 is CASSQGVGLNEQYF. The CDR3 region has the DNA TGCGCCAGCAGCCAAGGAGTGGGACTAAACGAGCAGTACTTC.

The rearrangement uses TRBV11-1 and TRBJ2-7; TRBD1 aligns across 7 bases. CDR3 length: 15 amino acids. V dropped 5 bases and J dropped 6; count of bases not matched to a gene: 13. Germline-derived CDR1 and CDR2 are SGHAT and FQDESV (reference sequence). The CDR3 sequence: CASSRRRDSSAEQYF. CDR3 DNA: TGTGCCAGCAGCAGAAGACGGGACAGTTCGGCCGAGCAGTACTTC.